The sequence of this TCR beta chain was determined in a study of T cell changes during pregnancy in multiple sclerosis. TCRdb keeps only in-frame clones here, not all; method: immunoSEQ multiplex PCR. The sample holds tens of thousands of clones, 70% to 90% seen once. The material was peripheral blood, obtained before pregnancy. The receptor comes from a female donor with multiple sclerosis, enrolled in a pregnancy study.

CDR3 DNA: TGTGCCAGCAGTGCCCGAGGGTCCGAGCGCTACGAGCAGTACTTC. It codes for CASSARGSERYEQYF. This chain links TRBV6-6 with TRBJ2-7, with a tentative D call TRBD2 (5 bases). From germline, CDR1 is MNHNY and CDR2 SVGAGI (reference sequence). This CDR3 has 15 amino acids. Deletions cut 5 bases from V and 3 bases from J, with 17 bases between.